This TCR beta chain is from a study of OX40 agonist ivuxolimab in advanced cancers. The method was immunoSEQ multiplex PCR; TCRdb's version includes in-frame clones alone and lacks a portion of them. The sample has tens of thousands of clones, about 83% seen once. This clone was recorded a few times. The ends were cut back, 6 bases at V and 1 base at J, with 15 bases in the middle. There are 15 residues in the CDR3. Germline lookup yields CDR1 MDHEN and CDR2 SYDVKM. This specimen consisted of CD4+ or CD8+ T cells sorted from blood, obtained in a trial of the OX40 agonist ivuxolimab. The receptor comes from an adult with an advanced solid tumor such as melanoma, head and neck, liver or kidney cancer. The genes are TRBV28 and TRBJ2-5, with D unclear. CDR3 protein: CASSWRGVGQETQYF. CDR3 nucleotides: TGTGCCAGCAGCTGGCGTGGGGTTGGCCAAGAGACCCAGTACTTC. Variable domain in full (rest from reference TRBV28 and TRBJ2-5): DVKVTQSSRYLVKRTGEKVFLECVQDMDHENMFWYRQDPGLGLRLIYFSYDVKMKEKGDIPEGYSVSREKKERFSLILESASTNQTSMYLCASSWRGVGQETQYFGPGTRLLVL.